This section outlines one T cell receptor (beta chain) sequence together with its context. The data stem from a study of blood T cell repertoires in COVID-19. Overall study context: Acute and convalescent COVID-19 specimens originated in the United States, Italy and Spain. In each case, the material was cDNA or gDNA derived from T cells, B-cell-depleted T cells, or PBMCs.

Original processing methods: Reference gene primer amplification gave nucleated cell count estimates. Sequenced by immunoSEQ multiplex PCR; TCRdb stores in-frame clones only, minus some. V and J calls and clone size follow that table, whereas D and trimming were derived from the DNA. The repertoire includes around 300,000 clones, about nine tenths of them detected once, and around 2.1% sits in the top ten. The CDR3 is 13 residues long. With 4 bases removed from V and 4 bases from J, the gap between germline ends came to 10 bases. CDR1 SNHLY and CDR2 FYNNEI come from the germline V gene. The gene calls are TRBV2 and TRBJ2-5; possible D gene TRBD2, 6 bases. The receptor was isolated from a man aged 50-59 years with acute or convalescent COVID-19. The sample was peripheral blood. CDR3 bases: TGTGCCAGCAGTGGGGACTTTTCAGAGACCCAGTACTTC. This encodes CASSGDFSETQYF.